This is a list of T cell receptor beta chains from one sample in a study of molecular identifiers for immune sequencing clone quantification. TCRdb called the PCR reads again in MiXCR, with one record for every CDR3 protein. Among approximately 90,000 distinct CDR3 sequences listed, around 24% were seen once. Source material: naive CD8+ T cells from blood, with Jurkat cell RNA spiked in. The receptors derive from a human donor in good health. Some libraries in this study had Jurkat cell RNA spiked in. Both conserved end residues are part of each CDR3. Each record gives: J gene, V gene, D gene, clone size, CDR3 protein, CDR3 DNA. The D gene is left open where the match is weak. Rows give clone size only sometimes, using once, few, many, or a class for an expanded clone.

TRBJ1-2,TRBV6-5,TRBD1,many,CASRTPRAGTGGFYGYTF,TGTGCCAGCAGAACTCCCCGCGCCGGGACAGGGGGATTCTATGGCTACACCTTC
TRBJ2-7,TRBV7-2,NA,many,CASSLVSIAGYEQYF,TGTGCCAGCAGCTTAGTTTCTATAGCTGGGTACGAGCAGTACTTC
TRBJ1-1,TRBV13,NA,many,CASSLGLTVGTEAFF,TGTGCCAGCAGCTTAGGCCTGACAGTAGGAACTGAAGCTTTCTTT
TRBJ1-6,TRBV11-2,NA,many,CASSSKPGPSPLHF,TGTGCCAGCAGCTCCAAACCGGGACCTTCACCCCTCCACTTT
TRBJ2-1,TRBV29-1,NA,few,CSVAVPDRYNEQFF,TGCAGCGTTGCCGTCCCCGACAGGTACAATGAGCAGTTCTTC
TRBJ2-7,TRBV7-9,NA,many,CASSLAVRVDEEQYF,TGTGCCAGCAGCTTAGCCGTCAGGGTAGACGAGGAGCAGTACTTC
TRBJ2-5,TRBV11-1,NA,once,CASRKGVYQETQYF,TGTGCCAGCAGAAAGGGGGTGTACCAAGAGACCCAGTACTTC
TRBJ1-1,TRBV6-1,NA,many,CASRGRLGDNTEAFF,TGTGCCAGCAGGGGACGGCTGGGGGATAACACTGAAGCTTTCTTT
TRBJ1-4,TRBV11-2,NA,few,CASTPHRRDGDEKLFF,TGTGCCAGCACCCCCCATCGAAGGGACGGAGATGAAAAACTGTTTTTT
TRBJ1-1,TRBV7-8,NA,few,CASSLSAGRTDAFF,TGTGCCAGCAGCTTATCAGCCGGAAGGACTGATGCTTTCTTT
TRBJ2-3,TRBV27,NA,many,CASSLSAVIYTDTQYF,TGTGCCAGCAGTTTATCGGCGGTAATATACACAGATACGCAGTATTTT
TRBJ2-6,TRBV7-2,NA,many,CASSSAGIGANVLTF,TGTGCCAGCAGCTCGGCAGGGATTGGGGCCAACGTCCTGACTTTC
TRBJ2-5,TRBV10-3,TRBD2,many,CAISSGGGQETQYF,TGTGCCATCAGCTCAGGCGGGGGGCAAGAGACCCAGTACTTC
TRBJ2-6,TRBV5-3,NA,NA,CASSLHQSWANVLTF,TGTGCCAGCAGCCTTCACCAATCTTGGGCCAACGTCCTGACTTTC
TRBJ2-7,TRBV5-6,NA,many,CASSLGGGASYEQYF,TGTGCCAGCAGCTTGGGCGGCGGGGCCTCCTACGAGCAGTACTTC
TRBJ1-4,TRBV27,NA,many,CASSSGSPNEKLFF,TGTGCCAGCAGTTCAGGGTCTCCTAATGAAAAACTGTTTTTT
TRBJ2-6,TRBV13,NA,NA,CASSSPPDRSPVYGANVPTF,TGTGCCAGCAGCTCACCCCCGGACAGAAGCCCGGTTTACGGGGCCAACGTCCCGACTTTC
TRBJ2-3,TRBV4-3,NA,many,CASSQGLASSTDTQYF,TGCGCCAGCAGCCAAGGGCTAGCGTCCAGCACAGATACGCAGTATTTT
TRBJ2-7,TRBV5-5,NA,NA,CASSPRDFPYEQYF,TGTGCCAGCAGCCCTCGGGACTTTCCCTACGAGCAGTACTTC
TRBJ2-3,TRBV19,NA,few,CASSIGTDTQYF,TGTGCCAGTAGTATTGGTACTGATACGCAGTATTTT
TRBJ2-3,TRBV6-2/TRBV6-3,TRBD2,many,CASSSPTSGPRGGYF,TGTGCCAGCAGTTCCCCGACTAGCGGGCCCCGCGGAGGGTATTTT
TRBJ2-6,TRBV7-9,NA,many,CASSLTQAGSGANVLTF,TGTGCCAGCAGCTTGACGCAGGCCGGCTCTGGGGCCAACGTCCTGACTTTC
TRBJ2-1,TRBV12-3/TRBV12-4,TRBD2,NA,CASSYGSGNGNEQFF,TGTGCCAGCAGTTATGGTAGCGGGAATGGCAATGAGCAGTTCTTC
TRBJ2-1,TRBV20-1,NA,many,CSADRGDNEQFF,TGCAGTGCAGACCGGGGAGACAATGAGCAGTTCTTC
TRBJ2-3,TRBV30,NA,many,CAWNRESTDTQYF,TGTGCCTGGAACAGGGAGTCAACAGATACGCAGTATTTT
TRBJ2-3,TRBV6-5,TRBD2,many,CASNRGGQAEDTQYF,TGTGCCAGCAACCGGGGGGGCCAGGCGGAAGATACGCAGTATTTT
TRBJ1-5,TRBV27,NA,NA,CASSPRGAQPQHF,TGTGCCAGCAGCCCTAGGGGGGCTCAGCCCCAGCATTTT
TRBJ2-7,TRBV29-1,TRBD1,NA,CSVRDSSGYEQYF,TGCAGCGTTCGGGACAGCTCCGGATACGAGCAGTACTTC
TRBJ2-1,TRBV11-2,TRBD2,many,CASSLSAGGPTYNEQFF,TGTGCCAGCAGCTTGTCGGCGGGGGGGCCCACCTACAATGAGCAGTTCTTC
TRBJ2-7,TRBV4-3,NA,many,CASSQVRHRRPAHEQYF,TGCGCCAGCAGCCAAGTTAGGCACCGTCGTCCCGCCCACGAGCAGTACTTC
TRBJ2-3,TRBV4-1,TRBD1,many,CASSPAHPDRGISTDTQYF,TGCGCCAGCAGCCCTGCCCACCCAGACAGGGGCATCAGCACAGATACGCAGTATTTT
TRBJ2-1,TRBV4-1,NA,many,CASSHTGRGNEQFF,TGCGCCAGCAGCCACACCGGACGGGGCAATGAGCAGTTCTTC
TRBJ2-5,TRBV6-2/TRBV6-3,TRBD2,few,CASSSTSLSTSGGIQETQYF,TGTGCCAGCAGTTCCACGTCACTCTCGACTAGCGGGGGGATACAAGAGACCCAGTACTTC
TRBJ1-1,TRBV4-1,NA,NA,CASSQWLPDPNRPEAFF,TGCGCCAGCAGCCAATGGCTACCGGACCCGAACCGGCCTGAAGCTTTCTTT
TRBJ2-2,TRBV4-3,NA,many,CASSPNAGTRANTGELFF,TGCGCCAGCAGCCCGAACGCCGGGACGCGCGCGAACACCGGGGAGCTGTTTTTT
TRBJ2-7,TRBV3-1,NA,many,CASSQQAPYEQYF,TGTGCCAGCAGCCAACAAGCCCCCTACGAGCAGTACTTC
TRBJ2-1,TRBV7-2,NA,NA,CASSLEVYQRDAQVF,TGTGCCAGCAGCTTAGAAGTCTACCAGCGAGATGCGCAGGTCTTC
TRBJ2-3,TRBV6-2/TRBV6-3,TRBD2,many,CASSQLAGAYTDTQYF,TGTGCCAGCAGTCAACTAGCGGGGGCGTACACAGATACGCAGTATTTT
TRBJ2-5,TRBV28,TRBD1,many,CASSTRTGATYQETQYF,TGTGCCAGCAGTACTAGGACAGGGGCCACGTACCAAGAGACCCAGTACTTC
TRBJ2-1,TRBV27,NA,NA,CASSLKSPGIGYEQFF,TGTGCCAGCAGTTTAAAGTCCCCAGGAATAGGCTATGAGCAGTTCTTC
TRBJ1-1,TRBV6-2/TRBV6-3,NA,many,CASSYINTEAFF,TGTGCCAGCAGTTACATCAACACTGAAGCTTTCTTT
TRBJ2-5,TRBV19,TRBD1,many,CASQGTDQETQYF,TGTGCCAGTCAAGGGACAGATCAAGAGACCCAGTACTTC
TRBJ2-7,TRBV20-1,NA,many,CSARDFLGILSSYEQYF,TGCAGTGCTAGAGATTTTTTGGGGATCCTGAGCTCCTACGAGCAGTACTTC
TRBJ2-3,TRBV6-5,NA,many,CASSYRGTFTDTQYF,TGTGCCAGCAGTTACCGGGGCACCTTCACAGATACGCAGTATTTT
TRBJ1-3,TRBV12-3/TRBV12-4,NA,many,CASTQRRGDTIYF,TGTGCCAGCACCCAACGGCGGGGGGACACCATATATTTT
TRBJ2-7,TRBV19,NA,many,CASSIVLGQSTYEQYF,TGTGCCAGTAGTATAGTCCTCGGACAGAGCACCTACGAGCAGTACTTC
TRBJ2-1,TRBV4-3,NA,NA,CTSSQRRGDEQFF,TGCACCAGCAGCCAGAGGCGGGGAGATGAGCAGTTCTTC
TRBJ2-5,TRBV7-9,NA,few,CASSPSGTFQETQYF,TGTGCCAGCAGCCCCTCCGGGACTTTCCAAGAGACCCAGTACTTC
TRBJ2-3,TRBV27,TRBD1,many,CASSPVRTGRDTQYF,TGTGCCAGCAGTCCCGTGAGGACAGGGCGAGATACGCAGTATTTT
TRBJ2-5,TRBV7-9,NA,many,CASSSNTREQETQYF,TGTGCCAGCAGCTCCAACACCCGGGAACAAGAGACCCAGTACTTC
TRBJ2-7,TRBV6-2/TRBV6-3,NA,many,CASSQAPSYEQYF,TGTGCCAGCAGCCAGGCCCCTTCCTACGAGCAGTACTTC
TRBJ2-7,TRBV5-3,NA,many,CASSLVLRLYEQYF,TGTGCCAGCAGCTTGGTTTTGAGGCTCTACGAGCAGTACTTC
TRBJ2-7,TRBV2,NA,few,CASSEGAMIEQYF,TGTGCCAGCAGTGAGGGGGCCATGATCGAGCAGTACTTC
TRBJ1-1,TRBV7-8,NA,many,CASSPTRLGAFF,TGTGCCAGCAGCCCTACCAGACTAGGGGCTTTCTTT
TRBJ1-5,TRBV28,TRBD1,many,CASTLLQGSNQPQHF,TGTGCCAGCACCCTACTACAGGGGAGCAATCAGCCCCAGCATTTT